These 21 T cell receptor beta chains were all obtained from the same sample, sequenced in a study of shared clonotypes between healthy human individuals (TCRdb year 2020). The receptor library was made with the immunoSEQ multiplex PCR assay. TCRdb provides this immuneACCESS table in a form limited to in-frame rearrangements. Some clones are lacking; in checked studies, under half of them reflect an unresolved V gene, and why the rest are absent is not known. The sample profile shows 170,000 or so clones; approximately 60% of them were found once. Roughly a tenth of the sample lies in the top ten. Sequenced input: memory CD4+ T cells sorted from blood. Sample cell subset or site, as interpreted from the label and publication: CD45RA-negative fraction. These receptors all come from a man in his thirties or forties in good health.

As to this clone: The identical CDR3 is also encoded by other nucleotide sequences in the sample. The rearrangement joins TRBV7-9 to TRBJ2-7; D is uncertain. Germline V gene lookup returns CDR1 SEHNR and CDR2 FQNEAQ (reference sequence). The V end was cut by 1 base, the J end by 5 bases, with 3 bases between. CDR3 size: 11 residues. This chain's CDR3 is CASSLVHEQYF. The CDR3, as DNA: TGTGCCAGCAGCTTAGTCCACGAGCAGTACTTC.

The chain links TRBV9 to TRBJ2-1, with 7 bases aligning to TRBD2. Germline V gene sequence: CDR1 SGDLS, CDR2 YYNGEE. The V and J ends lost 0 bases and 5 bases, in that order; junction bases with no gene match: 8. The CDR3 extends over 16 amino acids. CDR3 residues: CASSVVPSGLHNEQFF. In DNA, the CDR3 is TGTGCCAGCAGCGTAGTTCCTAGCGGACTCCACAATGAGCAGTTCTTC.

This chain connects TRBV5-1 to TRBJ1-2; the D is unclear. V lost 0 bases, J lost 6 bases, and 12 bases lay in between. CDR1 SGHRS and CDR2 YFSETQ come from the germline V gene. There are 14 residues in the CDR3. The CDR3 here is CASSLEGREDGYTF. CDR3 nucleotide sequence: TGCGCCAGCAGCTTGGAAGGGCGTGAAGATGGCTACACCTTC.

The chain joins TRBV20-1 to TRBJ1-1, with TRBD1 matching over 7 bases. Germline V CDR1 and CDR2: DFQATT, SNEGSKA (reference sequence). V was pared by 3 bases and J by 13 bases, with 8 bases of the junction left unmatched. This CDR3 comprises 11 residues. CDR3 coding DNA: TGCAGTGCTAGCGTTACAGGGGATGGTTTCTTT. Protein: CSASVTGDGFF.

The rearrangement joins TRBV11-2 to TRBJ1-3; D ambiguous. The CDR3 is 12 amino acids. Germline CDR1 SGHAT, CDR2 FQNNGV. V shed 4 bases and J shed 7 bases, with 8 bases lying between them. The CDR3 nucleotides are TGTGCCAGCAGCTCTCATATTAACACCATATATTTT. Translated, it gives CASSSHINTIYF.

V and J are TRBV25-1 and TRBJ2-1; 8 positions agree with TRBD2. The trim removed 2 bases at V and 4 bases at J, leaving 10 bases unmatched. CDR1 and CDR2 (germline): MGHDK, SYGVNS. CDR3 length: 17 amino acids. The CDR3 DNA reads as TGTGCCAGCAGTGAAAGTTTACGGGAGGGGAGATACAATGAGCAGTTCTTC. Translating gives CASSESLREGRYNEQFF.

CDR3 in DNA: TGTGCCAGCTCAGTGGTGGTTACAGATACGCAGTATTTT. Its translation: CASSVVVTDTQYF. The genes are TRBV18 and TRBJ2-3; D is unclear. V was shortened by 5 bases and J by 3 bases, with 9 bases between the two germline ends. The CDR3 is 13 amino acids. The germline gives CDR1 KGHSH, CDR2 LQKENI.

This clone turned up a few times. The chain joins TRBV6-1 to TRBJ2-6, with 9 nucleotides matching TRBD1. The CDR3 extends over 17 amino acids. J lost 2 bases, V lost 3 bases, and 5 bases had no gene match. CDR1 and CDR2 from the germline V gene are MNHNS and SASEGT. The DNA of the CDR3 is TGTGCCAGCAGTGAGGACAGGGGATTCGCTGGGGCCAACGTCCTGACTTTC. The encoded protein is CASSEDRGFAGANVLTF.

The chain couples TRBV5-4 to TRBJ2-2; 15 positions match TRBD2. CDR3 length equals 16 residues. J was trimmed by 6 bases and V by 5 bases; bases with no gene match: 5. Germline V gene data show CDR1 as SGHNT and CDR2 as YYREEE (reference sequence). The CDR3 DNA is TGTGCCAGCAGTAGCCGGACTAGCGGGAGGGCCGGGGAGCTGTTTTTT. Amino acids: CASSSRTSGRAGELFF.

The chain combines TRBV28 with TRBJ2-5; D call uncertain. V dropped 2 bases and J dropped 5 bases, with 15 bases sitting between them. CDR1 MDHEN and CDR2 SYDVKM come from the germline V gene. This CDR3 comprises 15 residues. The CDR3 loop reads CASSLVAVTTETQYF. Written as DNA, the CDR3 is TGTGCCAGCAGTTTAGTAGCTGTGACAACCGAGACCCAGTACTTC.

The chain couples TRBV11-2 to TRBJ2-5; D gene ambiguous. With 2 bases removed from V and 2 bases from J, the gap between germline ends came to 15 bases. The germline gives CDR1 SGHAT, CDR2 FQNNGV. This CDR3 contains 16 residues. The CDR3 DNA reads TGTGCCAGCAGCTTATCTTTTGGTCAGATACAAGAGACCCAGTACTTC. It specifies CASSLSFGQIQETQYF.

This chain links TRBV7-8 with TRBJ1-2; possible D gene TRBD1, 5 bases. Germline V gene sequence: CDR1 SGHVS, CDR2 FQNEAQ. V was trimmed by 0 bases and J by 7 bases, leaving 12 bases between them. The CDR3 covers 14 residues. The CDR3 spells CASSLAEGLVGYTF. CDR3 bases: TGTGCCAGCAGCTTAGCGGAGGGGCTCGTTGGCTACACCTTC.

This chain joins TRBV2 and TRBJ2-2; D is perhaps TRBD2 (5 bases). CDR1 and CDR2 (germline): SNHLY, FYNNEI. This CDR3 has 13 amino acids. Between the trimmed V and J ends, which lost 4 bases and 7 bases, there was a span of 10 bases. The chain's CDR3 is CASSAFGGGELFF. The CDR3 region has the DNA TGTGCCAGCAGTGCATTCGGAGGCGGGGAGCTGTTTTTT.

The chain joins TRBV9 to TRBJ1-1, with D perhaps matching TRBD1 (6 bases). Germline CDR1 reads SGDLS; CDR2 reads YYNGEE. V dropped 2 bases and J dropped 3 bases, with 11 bases sitting between them. The CDR3 runs 14 residues. The CDR3 protein is CASSVTGMDTEAFF. CDR3 in DNA: TGTGCCAGCAGCGTCACAGGGATGGACACTGAAGCTTTCTTT. Complete variable domain (other parts from reference TRBV9 and TRBJ1-1): DSGVTQTPKHLITATGQRVTLRCSPRSGDLSVYWYQQSLDQGLQFLIQYYNGEERAKGNILERFSAQQFPDLHSELNLSSLELGDSALYFCASSVTGMDTEAFFGQGTRLTVV.

This sequence joins TRBV5-4 and TRBJ2-2, with TRBD2 as a possible D gene (6 bases). The CDR3 totals 16 residues. Looked up from germline, CDR1 is SGHNT and CDR2 is YYREEE (reference sequence). Trimming cost V 4 bases and J 7 bases, with 20 bases left between them. The CDR3 bases are TGTGCCAGCAGCGATAGGGCGACTAGTAAGGGCGGGGAGCTGTTTTTT. Its translation: CASSDRATSKGGELFF.

V is TRBV10-3 and J is TRBJ2-1, with 10 bases that match TRBD2. Germline lookup yields CDR1 ENHRY and CDR2 SYGVKD. The CDR3 totals 17 residues. The junction had 6 bases not matched to a gene; V was cut back by 3 bases and J by 1 base. The CDR3 protein is CAISETLLAGSYNEQFF. The CDR3 DNA reads TGTGCCATCAGTGAAACGCTACTAGCGGGGTCCTACAATGAGCAGTTCTTC.

This clone was seen ten or more times. The chain combines TRBV27 with TRBJ2-6; D ambiguous. Trimming stripped 6 bases from V and 1 base from J, with 7 bases between. The CDR3 runs to 14 residues. Germline V gene sequence: CDR1 MNHEY, CDR2 SMNVEV (reference sequence). CDR3 in DNA: TGTGCCAGCAGCCCTTGGTCTGGGGCCAACGTCCTGACTTTC. Translation gives CASSPWSGANVLTF.

The chain employs TRBV18 and TRBJ2-1; D perhaps matches TRBD2 (6 bases). This CDR3 region has 16 residues. V dropped 1 base and J dropped 8 bases, with 18 bases sitting between them. Per germline, CDR1 KGHSH and CDR2 LQKENI. CDR3 in amino acids: CASSPLRRGSFDEQFF. CDR3 nucleotides: TGTGCCAGCTCACCACTTCGACGGGGGTCTTTCGATGAGCAGTTCTTC.

The chain joins TRBV4-3 to TRBJ1-1, with 7 bases lining up with TRBD1. V lost 3 bases and J lost 2; bases outside the gene matches: 3. The CDR3 runs to 14 residues. From germline, CDR1 is LGHNA and CDR2 YSLEER. CDR3 amino acids: CASSQGQRNTEAFF. The CDR3 DNA follows: TGCGCCAGCAGCCAGGGACAGAGAAACACTGAAGCTTTCTTT.

The chain combines TRBV6-5 with TRBJ1-5; D not resolved. The CDR3 has 13 residues. Trimming took 9 bases from V and 3 from J, leaving 12 bases between them. Germline CDR1 is MNHEY and CDR2 is SVGAGI. The CDR3 protein is CASSNSFNQPQHF. The CDR3 DNA follows: TGTGCCAGTTCTAACAGCTTCAATCAGCCCCAGCATTTT.

This clone was counted between two and nine times. The chain joins TRBV5-1 to TRBJ2-1; weak D call: TRBD2 (5 bases). This CDR3 has 14 amino acids. Germline assignment: CDR1 SGHRS and CDR2 YFSETQ. V gave up 4 bases and J gave up 10 bases, with 18 bases separating them. CDR3 residues: CASSLGLLTGEQFF. The CDR3, as DNA: TGCGCCAGCAGCCTCGGACTGTTAACTGGGGAGCAGTTCTTC.